The 9 T cell receptor beta chains given below trace back to one sample, sequenced in a study of blood T cells in healthy people across ages. A J-beta primer mix and a sample-barcoded 5' primer were used in a second PCR of about 7 to 12 cycles. MiXCR, applied by TCRdb to the 5' RACE reads, yields one record per CDR3 protein. The profile shows about 970,000 distinct CDR3 sequences, 45% to 60% of them singletons. What was sequenced was blood. The receptors were gathered from a woman aged 55-69 years in good health.

This clonotype was seen a handful of times. This chain connects TRBV4-1 to TRBJ1-2, with 10 bases that match TRBD1. V gave up 4 bases and J gave up 3 bases; unmatched junction bases: 5. This CDR3 comprises 15 residues. Germline V CDR1 and CDR2: MGHRA, YSYEKL. The CDR3 loop is CASSPRQGADYGYTF. CDR3 sequence (DNA): TGCGCCAGCAGCCCCAGACAGGGGGCGGACTATGGCTACACCTTC.

The V and J genes are TRBV19 and TRBJ2-7, with no clear D. Germline V gene data show CDR1 as LNHDA and CDR2 as SQIVND (reference sequence). Trimming pared 3 bases from V and 1 base from J, leaving 7 bases between. The CDR3 is 13 residues long. Here the CDR3 DNA reads TGTGCCAGTAGTATTGCGGATTCCTACGAGCAGTACTTC. Residues: CASSIADSYEQYF.

This clonotype showed up just once. The V call is TRBV9, the J call TRBJ2-7, with a tentative D call TRBD2 (5 bases). This CDR3 comprises 14 residues. Germline CDR1 SGDLS, CDR2 YYNGEE. Trimming pared 3 bases from V and 3 bases from J, leaving 13 bases between. CDR3 bases: TGTGCCAGCAGCGCTGGGCTAGAGGGCTACGAGCAGTACTTC. This encodes CASSAGLEGYEQYF.

The V gene is TRBV10-3, the J gene TRBJ2-3; D gene ambiguous. CDR1 is ENHRY and CDR2 is SYGVKD in the germline V gene. The CDR3 loop spans 13 amino acids. The germline V and J ends were trimmed by 2 bases and 4 bases, with 7 bases remaining between them. The CDR3 loop reads CAISEVGPDTQYF. As DNA, the CDR3 is TGTGCCATCAGTGAGGTGGGCCCAGATACGCAGTATTTT.

This clonotype was recorded a few times. The chain links TRBV12-3 or TRBV12-4 to TRBJ1-2, with D tentatively TRBD1 (5 bases). This CDR3 has 14 amino acids. With 6 bases removed from V and 8 bases from J, the gap between germline ends came to 19 bases. Written as DNA, the CDR3 is TGTGCCAGCAGACAGGTCGGAAGTAAGAGAGGCTACACCTTC. This codes for CASRQVGSKRGYTF.

This chain connects TRBV6-1 to TRBJ2-1, with 12 bases matching TRBD2. V lost 3 bases, J lost 14 bases, and 8 bases stayed unmatched. Germline CDR1 reads MNHNS; CDR2 reads SASEGT. The length of the CDR3 is 14 residues. As DNA, the CDR3 is TGTGCCAGCAGTGAGCTAGCGGGAGGGCCCAGGAAGTTCTTC. It codes for CASSELAGGPRKFF.

This clonotype was seen ten or more times. This CDR3 is CASSVGPDQETQYF. The DNA for the CDR3 is TGTGCCAGCAGCGTAGGACCCGACCAAGAGACCCAGTACTTC. V and J are TRBV9 and TRBJ2-5; D unresolved. The CDR3 loop spans 14 amino acids. V was shortened by 0 bases and J by 0 bases, with 6 bases between the two germline ends. CDR1 and CDR2 from the germline V gene are SGDLS and YYNGEE.

This clonotype showed up many times. This sequence joins TRBV4-1 and TRBJ2-7; D is uncertain. The CDR3 is 14 residues long. The ends were cut back, 1 base at V and 2 bases at J, with 9 bases in the middle. CDR1 and CDR2 (germline): MGHRA, YSYEKL. CDR3 sequence (DNA): TGCGCCAGCAGCCAAGCGGGCACAACCTACGAGCAGTACTTC. It codes for CASSQAGTTYEQYF.

This clonotype came up a few times. J is TRBJ2-5 and V is TRBV20-1; D is possibly TRBD1 (6 bases). Germline CDR1 is DFQATT and CDR2 is SNEGSKA (reference sequence). The length of the CDR3 is 13 residues. V was pared by 6 bases and J by 3 bases, with 14 bases between. CDR3 DNA sequence: TGCAGTGCCCTGAACAGGGAAGAAGAGACCCAGTACTTC. Its protein product is CSALNREEETQYF.